Below are 14 T cell receptor beta chains sequenced from a single sample in a study of T cell repertoires in cytomegalovirus infection. MiXCR was run by TCRdb on the reads, yielding one entry per CDR3 protein. In the table there are around 74,000 distinct CDR3 sequences, around 3.4% of which are singletons. Source material: PBMCs. The receptor source for this set is a human donor in good health (CMV status not recorded). Some clones in this sample may be carry-over from other donors' samples.

This clonotype was detected many times. This sequence joins TRBV28 and TRBJ1-6, with TRBD1 identical over 9 bases. After removal of 9 bases from V and 9 bases from J, the junction contained 9 bases not matched to a gene. The CDR3 runs to 14 residues. Germline CDR1 is MDHEN and CDR2 is SYDVKM. The CDR3 DNA is TGTGCCAGTGCAACACAGGGGGCAAGTTCACCCCTCCACTTT. Residues: CASATQGASSPLHF.

This clonotype was counted ten times or more. The chain recombines TRBV20-1 with TRBJ1-5; D remains ambiguous. The ends were cut back, 6 bases at V and 4 bases at J, with 10 bases in the middle. This CDR3 has 12 residues. Germline V gene data show CDR1 as DFQATT and CDR2 as SNEGSKA (reference sequence). The CDR3 DNA reads as TGCAGTGCCATGACTAATAATCAGCCCCAGCATTTT. Encoded protein: CSAMTNNQPQHF.

This clonotype was detected ten times or more. The genes are TRBV4-1 and TRBJ2-1; perhaps TRBD2 as D (6 bases). The CDR3 sequence is 16 residues long. Germline V gene data show CDR1 as MGHRA and CDR2 as YSYEKL. Trimming removed 4 bases from V and 8 bases from J, with 21 bases in between. CDR3 loop: CASSRVGLVFLDEQFF. The CDR3 coding sequence is TGCGCCAGCAGCCGAGTGGGACTCGTCTTCCTCGATGAGCAGTTCTTC.

This clonotype showed up many times. The V and J genes are TRBV28 and TRBJ1-2; the D gene is possibly TRBD1 (5 bases). This CDR3 has 13 amino acids. Germline values: CDR1 MDHEN, CDR2 SYDVKM. With 6 bases removed from V and 5 bases from J, the gap between germline ends came to 13 bases. The CDR3 reads CASRTDNRYGYTF. CDR3 in DNA: TGTGCCAGCAGGACGGACAACCGGTATGGCTACACCTTC.

This clonotype has at least ten counts. The CDR3: CASSDDEKLFF. The CDR3 DNA is TGCGCCAGCAGTGACGATGAAAAACTGTTTTTT. V is TRBV10-2 and J is TRBJ1-4; D is unresolved. CDR1 is WSHSY, CDR2 SAAADI, per germline. V gave up 3 bases and J gave up 6 bases, with 2 bases separating them. CDR3 length: 11 amino acids.

This clonotype was counted at least ten times. The CDR3 coding sequence is TGTGCCAGCAGCTTAGTTAGAGCGGGGCGGAACGAGCAGTACTTC. It is translated as CASSLVRAGRNEQYF. This chain connects TRBV11-2 to TRBJ2-7; 7 bases map to TRBD2. J gave up 5 bases and V 1 base, and 8 bases lay outside the gene matches. There are 15 residues in the CDR3. CDR1 is SGHAT and CDR2 is FQNNGV in the germline V gene.

This clonotype was counted at least ten times. The V call is TRBV20-1, the J call TRBJ1-2; 7 bases fit TRBD1. CDR1 is DFQATT and CDR2 is SNEGSKA in the germline V gene (reference sequence). V lost 4 bases to trimming and J lost 6 bases; unmatched junction nucleotides: 8. This CDR3 is built from 13 residues. CDR3 amino acids: CSATIGQVHGYTF. CDR3 sequence (DNA): TGCAGTGCTACAATTGGACAGGTCCATGGCTACACCTTC.

This clonotype was counted at least ten times. The chain has TRBV7-9 and TRBJ1-1, with 8 bases fitting TRBD1. V trimming: 4 bases; J trimming: 3 bases; junction bases outside the gene matches: 10. This CDR3 is built from 16 residues. Germline V CDR1 and CDR2: SEHNR, FQNEAQ (reference sequence). This chain's CDR3 is CASSSPPRGRDTEAFF. As DNA, the CDR3 is TGTGCCAGCAGCTCACCGCCCAGGGGGCGGGACACTGAAGCTTTCTTT. Full variable domain (missing parts from reference TRBV7-9 and TRBJ1-1): DTGVSQNPRHKITKRGQNVTFRCDPISEHNRLYWYRQTLGQGPEFLTYFQNEAQLEKSRLLSDRFSAERPKGSFSTLEIQRTEQGDSAMYLCASSSPPRGRDTEAFFGQGTRLTVV.

This clonotype was observed at least ten times. The J gene is TRBJ1-1, the V gene TRBV19; TRBD1 agrees at 7 bases. V was pared by 6 bases and J by 2 bases, with 6 bases of the junction left unmatched. CDR1 and CDR2 (germline): LNHDA, SQIVND (reference sequence). CDR3 length: 14 residues. The CDR3 loop reads CASSLDRANTEAFF. In DNA form, the CDR3 reads TGTGCCAGTAGCCTAGACAGGGCCAACACTGAAGCTTTCTTT.

In this sample, this clonotype turned up many times. This chain uses TRBV19 with TRBJ1-1; a possible D gene is TRBD1 (5 bases). This CDR3 is built from 14 residues. Germline V lookup: CDR1 LNHDA, CDR2 SQIVND (reference sequence). Trimming took 2 bases from V and 4 from J, leaving 11 bases between them. CDR3 amino acids: CASSILRERTEAFF. The CDR3 nucleotides read TGTGCCAGTAGTATACTCAGGGAACGCACTGAAGCTTTCTTT.

This clonotype was picked up many times. V is TRBV30 and J is TRBJ2-7; D may be TRBD1 (5 bases). The CDR3 covers 15 residues. The germline V gene has CDR1 GTSNPN and CDR2 SVGIG (reference sequence). Trimming removed 0 bases from V and 2 bases from J, with 14 bases in between. The CDR3 sequence: CAWSVSQGSTYEQYF. The CDR3 DNA reads TGTGCCTGGAGTGTATCGCAGGGAAGTACCTACGAGCAGTACTTC.

This clonotype has a count of ten or more. The chain has TRBV7-9 and TRBJ2-1; 7 bases align to TRBD1. The V and J ends lost 5 bases and 3 bases, in that order; junction bases with no gene match: 7. The CDR3 runs 15 residues. Germline lookup yields CDR1 SEHNR and CDR2 FQNEAQ (reference sequence). In nucleotides, the CDR3 is TGTGCCAGCAGCCCTCCGGGACAGCGCTACAATGAGCAGTTCTTC. It encodes CASSPPGQRYNEQFF.

Many counts were recorded for this clonotype. V gene TRBV6-1 combines with J gene TRBJ1-6, with TRBD1 as a possible D gene (5 bases). Germline V gene lookup returns CDR1 MNHNS and CDR2 SASEGT. V lost 5 bases and J lost 6, with 11 bases in between. There are 14 residues in the CDR3. CDR3 residues: CASSPLQGNSPLHF. As DNA, the CDR3 is TGTGCCAGCAGTCCTTTGCAGGGTAATTCACCCCTCCACTTT.

This clonotype was seen many times. The chain combines TRBV20-1 with TRBJ1-4; D is ambiguous. This CDR3 spans 13 amino acids. Germline loops: CDR1 DFQATT, CDR2 SNEGSKA (reference sequence). Trimming shortened V by 0 bases and J by 8 bases, and 10 bases separated the two germline ends. CDR3 residues: CSARDSGNEKLFF. The CDR3 nucleotides are TGCAGTGCTAGAGATTCCGGGAACGAAAAACTGTTTTTT.